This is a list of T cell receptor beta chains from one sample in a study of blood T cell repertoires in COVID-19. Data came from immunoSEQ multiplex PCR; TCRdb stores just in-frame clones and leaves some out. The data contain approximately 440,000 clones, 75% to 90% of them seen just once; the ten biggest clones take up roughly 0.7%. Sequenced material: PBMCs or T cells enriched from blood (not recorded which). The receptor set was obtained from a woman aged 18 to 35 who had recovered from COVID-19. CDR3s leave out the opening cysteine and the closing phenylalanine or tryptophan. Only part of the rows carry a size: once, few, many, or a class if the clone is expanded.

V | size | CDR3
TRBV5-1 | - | ASSLDSWEGEKLF
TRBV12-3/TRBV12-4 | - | ASSLMVSRELF
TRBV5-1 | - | ASSFNGEDEQY
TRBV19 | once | ASSASQGSKQY
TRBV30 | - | AWRPGGGYGYT
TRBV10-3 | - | AISESAQGIPEAF
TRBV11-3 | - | ASSQLPRAF
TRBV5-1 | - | ASSFGTGGNTEAF
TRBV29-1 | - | SVVPTGGAETQY
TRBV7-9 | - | ASSPRLAGDEQY
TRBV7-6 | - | ASSSRGLTEADTQY
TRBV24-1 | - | ATSANRGGGEKLF
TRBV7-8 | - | ASLRDGGRNTGELF
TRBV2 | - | ASNSGGGTGELF
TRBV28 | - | ASSPPQGANTEAF
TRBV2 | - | ASSAAGVTGQDTQY
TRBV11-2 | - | ASSFSGTGGYEAF
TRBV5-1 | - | ASSPLTSGGVGDTQY
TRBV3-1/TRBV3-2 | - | ASSRPGQQETQY
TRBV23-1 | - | ASSQSWTLHSKPGELF
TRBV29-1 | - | SVEPQEGYGYT
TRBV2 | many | ASSGTTVAGADYGYT
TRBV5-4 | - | ASSSDRLEPIQY
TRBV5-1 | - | ASSQGTGGQGTEAF